The clone carrying this T cell receptor beta chain was detected a few times. The data are from a study of T cell changes during pregnancy in multiple sclerosis. Clones were sequenced by immunoSEQ multiplex PCR, and TCRdb holds only the in-frame ones, with some missing. The sample contains about 80,000 clones, about 88% of which appear only once. The CDR3 totals 17 residues. The V gene's germline CDR1 is LNHNV and CDR2 YYDKDF (reference sequence). J gave up 6 bases and V 0 bases, and 9 bases lay outside the gene matches. This TCR came from a female donor with multiple sclerosis, enrolled in a pregnancy study. The source was peripheral blood, collected before pregnancy. The genes are TRBV15 and TRBJ2-2; 8 bases map to TRBD2. CDR3 DNA sequence: TGTGCCACCAGCAGAGATGAGGGACTAGGGATATCCGGGGAGCTGTTTTTT. Translation: CATSRDEGLGISGELFF.